The entry below gives a single T cell receptor beta chain sequence along with its context. Its antigen target is currently unknown. It has no much larger one-base neighbor in the sample; base qualities were not kept. There are 16 amino acids in the CDR3, from cysteine to phenylalanine inclusive. Just the 48-base CDR3 DNA is kept, in frame starting at base 1. From V the trimming removes 5 bases and from J it removes 4 bases, while the gene matches leave 5 bases of the junction unaccounted for. As encoded in the germline V gene, CDR1 is SGHVS while CDR2 is FNYEAQ. Collaborating institutions collected whole blood in K2EDTA tubes following their own protocols. For TCRbeta analysis, collaborator samples were shipped as frozen whole blood, as isolated PBMCs, or as DNA extracted from either sample type. The data belong to a study of blood T cell repertoires in COVID-19 (dated by TCRdb to the early 2020s). For the study in its entirety: Samples from collaborators originated in the United States, Italy and Spain and spanned both the acute and convalescent phases of COVID-19. The material from the prospective study consisted of cDNA or gDNA derived from T cells, B-cell-depleted T cells, or PBMCs. Deeply sampled blood TCRbeta repertoires from subjects exposed to, actively infected with, or recovered from COVID-19 were included in the dataset. Samples came from the ongoing ImmuneRACE study (first 160 participants) plus 1,254 subjects from 6 global collaborators. The repertoires were made available in a free public database intended to serve as a resource for research on the immune response to SARS-CoV-2. Nearly every sample came with metadata listing a de-identified subject ID, COVID-19 status, age in years and sex. Where available, HLA class I and class II types were obtained from metadata supplied by the sample provider rather than from assay-based typing.

TCRbeta CDR3 regions were amplified from genomic DNA using the immunoSEQ Assay, a bias-controlled multiplex PCR. The study's own analysis went as follows. Within the assay, amplification of reference gene primers was used to estimate how many nucleated cells each sample contained. Sequence reads were collapsed and filtered to measure the absolute abundance of every unique TCRbeta CDR3 rearrangement. Productive Simpson clonality was computed per sample as the square root of Simpson's diversity index over productive rearrangements. This immuneACCESS table, as held by TCRdb, lists in-frame sequences with V and J called but not all clones. Of the missing ones, under half trace to an unresolved V gene in checked studies; the others have no known cause. That table gives V, J and clone size, and the DNA gave D and trimming. Within this sample are about 150,000 clones, with roughly 84% of them counted one time only. The ten largest clones capture about 6.8% of the sample.

Summary of the overall study and its limitations: Clinical and demographic metadata were provided uncurated, with the amount varying by source and participant.

This receptor chain uses TRBV7-6 and TRBJ2-1; the central 13 bases match TRBD2. The sequenced sample was peripheral blood. The receptor comes from a woman in her forties or fifties in a cohort sampled during active or convalescent COVID-19. In nucleotides, the sequence is TGTGCCAGCAGCACACTAGCGGGGGGGCCTTACAATGAGCAGTTCTTC. This encodes CASSTLAGGPYNEQFF.